These 29 T cell receptor beta chains were sequenced from one sample in a study of blood T cell repertoires in COVID-19 (TCRdb year 2020). Library preparation employed the immunoSEQ multiplex PCR assay. TCRdb re-hosts the immuneACCESS table, in-frame sequences only. Its copies lack some clones; in the studies checked, an unresolved V gene accounts for under half of them, and the cause for the rest is not known. Across this sample there are some 250,000 clones, with about four fifths seen only once. The ten most abundant clones make up approximately 7.5% of the sample. Sequencing input: peripheral blood. These receptors were obtained from a woman older than 75 with COVID-19, enrolled during active disease.

The V and J genes are TRBV7-9 and TRBJ2-1; TRBD1 matches at 7 bases. The junction had 2 bases not matched to a gene; V was cut back by 5 bases and J by 1 base. The germline CDR1 and CDR2 sequences are SEHNR and FQNEAQ (reference sequence). The CDR3 is made up of 14 amino acids. The chain's CDR3 is CASSMGQSYNEQFF. The CDR3 bases are TGTGCCAGCAGCATGGGACAGTCCTACAATGAGCAGTTCTTC. Full variable domain (remainder filled in from reference TRBV7-9 and TRBJ2-1): DTGVSQNPRHKITKRGQNVTFRCDPISEHNRLYWYRQTLGQGPEFLTYFQNEAQLEKSRLLSDRFSAERPKGSFSTLEIQRTEQGDSAMYLCASSMGQSYNEQFFGPGTRLTVL.

The chain couples TRBV6-5 to TRBJ1-6; D not certain. Trimming shortened V by 0 bases and J by 11 bases, and 14 bases separated the two germline ends. The CDR3 totals 15 residues. Germline CDR1 is MNHEY and CDR2 is SVGAGI. The CDR3, as DNA: TGTGCCAGCAGTTACTCGACCGAACTGGGCCCACCCCTCCACTTT. Translating it yields CASSYSTELGPPLHF.

The gene calls are TRBV4-1 and TRBJ2-2; 9 bases match TRBD1. With 6 bases clipped from V and 4 bases from J, the junction kept 6 bases outside the gene matches. CDR1 is MGHRA and CDR2 is YSYEKL in the germline V gene. The CDR3 runs 15 residues. Written as DNA, the CDR3 is TGCGCCAGCAGAGCCGGGACAGGGAGCACCGGGGAGCTGTTTTTT. Amino acids: CASRAGTGSTGELFF.

The chain uses TRBV6-9 and TRBJ2-1; 7 nucleotides match TRBD2. V trimming: 0 bases; J trimming: 5 bases; junction bases outside the gene matches: 7. Germline V lookup: CDR1 MNHGY, CDR2 SVAAGI. The CDR3 totals 16 residues. CDR3 nucleotides: TGTGCCAGCAGTTATTCGCCTAGCGGCGTAGACAATGAGCAGTTCTTC. This sequence encodes CASSYSPSGVDNEQFF.

The genes are TRBV2 and TRBJ1-1; 7 positions match TRBD1. J was trimmed by 8 bases and V by 2 bases; bases with no gene match: 5. The germline CDR1 and CDR2 sequences are SNHLY and FYNNEI. The CDR3 is 13 residues long. CDR3 DNA sequence: TGTGCCAGCAGTGAAAGACAGGGTGGCGAAGCTTTCTTT. Its protein is CASSERQGGEAFF.

J is TRBJ2-2 and V is TRBV30; TRBD1 agrees at 10 bases. This CDR3 has 16 residues. V was pared by 4 bases and J by 5 bases, with 10 bases of the junction left unmatched. In germline, CDR1 is GTSNPN, CDR2 SVGIG (reference sequence). The chain's CDR3 is CAWIRRSDRGTGELFF. For the CDR3, the DNA is TGTGCCTGGATCCGGAGGTCGGACAGGGGGACCGGGGAGCTGTTTTTT.

CDR3 region: CASSSRGARGYNEQFF. Here the CDR3 DNA reads TGTGCCAGCAGCTCTCGGGGGGCGAGGGGTTACAATGAGCAGTTCTTC. The chain combines TRBV5-4 with TRBJ2-1; the D gene is possibly TRBD2 (7 bases). Germline V lookup: CDR1 SGHNT, CDR2 YYREEE (reference sequence). V was pared by 3 bases and J by 4 bases, with 17 bases between. The CDR3 length is 16 residues.

The V and J genes are TRBV6-6 and TRBJ2-2; no firm D call. CDR3 length: 14 residues. V was cut by 8 bases and J by 0 bases, with 10 bases left in between. CDR1 is MNHNY, CDR2 SVGAGI, per germline (reference sequence). CDR3 residues: CASSDWSNTGELFF. CDR3 coding DNA: TGTGCCAGCTCCGACTGGTCGAACACCGGGGAGCTGTTTTTT.

The chain recombines TRBV15 with TRBJ2-2; 15 bases agree with TRBD2. The CDR3 length is 18 residues. Germline V gives CDR1 LNHNV, CDR2 YYDKDF (reference sequence). Trimming cost V 6 bases and J 1 base; bases outside gene matches: 6. The CDR3 protein is CATRGLAGGQRNTGELFF. CDR3 in DNA: TGTGCCACCAGGGGACTAGCGGGGGGTCAGAGGAACACCGGGGAGCTGTTTTTT.

The rearrangement links TRBV5-1 to TRBJ2-5, with D perhaps matching TRBD1 (5 bases). The germline CDR1 and CDR2 sequences are SGHRS and YFSETQ. The CDR3 loop spans 15 amino acids. Between the trimmed V and J ends, which lost 4 bases and 2 bases, there was a span of 15 bases. This CDR3 reads CASSRASDSQETQYF. The CDR3 nucleotides are TGCGCCAGCAGCCGCGCAAGTGACAGTCAAGAGACCCAGTACTTC.

The rearrangement links TRBV4-1 to TRBJ1-2, with a weak D call TRBD1 (5 bases). This CDR3 is 12 amino acids long. Germline CDR1 reads MGHRA; CDR2 reads YSYEKL. V was pared by 5 bases and J by 8 bases, with 12 bases between. The CDR3 sequence is CASSFGGVGYTF. Here the CDR3 DNA reads TGCGCCAGCAGCTTTGGAGGGGTGGGCTACACCTTC.

The J gene is TRBJ1-5, the V gene TRBV19; possibly TRBD1 for D (5 bases). CDR3 size: 16 residues. V lost 6 bases to trimming and J lost 0 bases, with 15 bases between them. Looked up from germline, CDR1 is LNHDA and CDR2 is SQIVND (reference sequence). The DNA for the CDR3 is TGTGCCAGTAGGGAACAGACAGCATATAGCAATCAGCCCCAGCATTTT. This encodes CASREQTAYSNQPQHF.

The chain employs TRBV15 and TRBJ1-6; 10 nucleotides match TRBD1. V lost 5 bases, J lost 6 bases, and 7 bases stayed unmatched. CDR3 size: 16 residues. The germline V gene encodes CDR1 LNHNV and CDR2 YYDKDF (reference sequence). CDR3 amino acids: CATSPRTGGVNSPLHF. The CDR3 bases are TGTGCCACCAGCCCGCGGACAGGGGGTGTTAATTCACCCCTCCACTTT. The variable domain in full, completed from reference TRBV15 and TRBJ1-6, reads DAMVIQNPRYQVTQFGKPVTLSCSQTLNHNVMYWYQQKSSQAPKLLFHYYDKDFNNEADTPDNFQSRRPNTSFCFLDIRSPGLGDTAMYLCATSPRTGGVNSPLHFGNGTRLTVT.

The chain is built from TRBV28 and TRBJ1-2; no firm D call. Germline-derived CDR1 and CDR2 are MDHEN and SYDVKM. V lost 2 bases and J 8 bases, leaving 12 bases between the germline ends. The CDR3 consists of 13 residues. The CDR3, as DNA: TGTGCCAGCAGTTTACCCCCCCAGGTGGGCTACACCTTC. Translated, it gives CASSLPPQVGYTF.

This chain uses TRBV2 with TRBJ2-7, with TRBD1 matching 9 bases. The CDR3 sequence is 15 residues long. Germline CDR1 SNHLY, CDR2 FYNNEI. After removal of 11 bases from V and 2 bases from J, the junction contained 13 bases not matched to a gene. The CDR3 DNA follows: TGTGCCGGCAAACATGGGACAGGGATAACCTACGAGCAGTACTTC. This encodes CAGKHGTGITYEQYF. The full variable domain, its missing parts supplied by reference TRBV2 and TRBJ2-7, is EPEVTQTPSHQVTQMGQEVILRCVPISNHLYFYWYRQILGQKVEFLVSFYNNEISEKSEIFDDQFSVERPDGSNFTLKIRSTKLEDSAMYFCAGKHGTGITYEQYFGPGTRLTVT.

With respect to this clone: The same CDR3 can be traced to other DNA sequences in this sample. The J gene is TRBJ1-5, the V gene TRBV12-3 or TRBV12-4, with D tentatively TRBD1 (6 bases). The V end lost 4 bases, the J end lost 4 bases, and 8 bases lay between the germline ends. The CDR3 sequence is 13 residues long. This CDR3 reads CASSSQGNQPQHF. The CDR3 region has the DNA TGTGCCAGCAGTTCCCAGGGGAATCAGCCCCAGCATTTT.

The V call is TRBV9, the J call TRBJ2-7, with a possible D match to TRBD1 (5 bases). Per the germline V gene, CDR1 is SGDLS and CDR2 is YYNGEE. The ends were cut back, 0 bases at V and 5 bases at J, with 12 bases in the middle. The CDR3 has 14 residues. DNA for the CDR3: TGTGCCAGCAGCGTAGTACCTAGGGGCGACGAGCAGTACTTC. It is translated as CASSVVPRGDEQYF.

This clone has a single count. In the same sample, other DNA sequences code for this CDR3. The V and J genes are TRBV13 and TRBJ1-2, with TRBD1 as a possible D gene (5 bases). CDR3 length equals 14 residues. Germline values: CDR1 PRHDT, CDR2 FYEKMQ (reference sequence). V lost 5 bases, J lost 2 bases, and 12 bases lay in between. Here the CDR3 reads CASSLSPGNYGYTF. The DNA for the CDR3 is TGTGCCAGCAGCCTATCCCCAGGGAACTATGGCTACACCTTC.

The chain links TRBV28 to TRBJ1-2, with D possibly being TRBD1 (5 bases). Germline CDR1 is MDHEN and CDR2 is SYDVKM. The CDR3 is 11 residues long. Deletions cut 8 bases from V and 5 bases from J, with 9 bases between. The CDR3 DNA reads TGTGCCAGCGGGACTCTTTATGGCTACACCTTC. Translation: CASGTLYGYTF.

The rearrangement uses TRBV12-3 or TRBV12-4 and TRBJ2-5; D may be TRBD1 (6 bases). The V gene lost 4 bases and the J gene lost 5 bases, with 11 bases spanning the gap. This CDR3 has 13 residues. CDR3 amino acids: CASSSRTVETQYF. The CDR3, as DNA: TGTGCCAGCAGTTCTCGGACAGTTGAGACCCAGTACTTC.

A single count supports this clone. The rearrangement uses TRBV15 and TRBJ2-2, with 7 bases that match TRBD1. Looked up from germline, CDR1 is LNHNV and CDR2 is YYDKDF (reference sequence). V trimming: 1 base; J trimming: 1 base; junction bases outside the gene matches: 3. CDR3 length: 16 amino acids. CDR3 in amino acids: CATSRGRQGNTGELFF. As DNA, the CDR3 is TGTGCCACCAGCAGAGGAAGACAGGGGAACACCGGGGAGCTGTTTTTT. The whole variable domain, remainder taken from reference TRBV15 and TRBJ2-2, is DAMVIQNPRYQVTQFGKPVTLSCSQTLNHNVMYWYQQKSSQAPKLLFHYYDKDFNNEADTPDNFQSRRPNTSFCFLDIRSPGLGDTAMYLCATSRGRQGNTGELFFGEGSRLTVL.

The chain carries TRBV25-1 and TRBJ1-1; 8 bases agree with TRBD1. The CDR3 has 15 residues. Per the germline V gene, CDR1 is MGHDK and CDR2 is SYGVNS. The J segment lost 1 base and the V segment lost 2 bases, leaving 3 bases of the junction unmatched. The CDR3 region has the DNA TGTGCCAGCAGTGAAGTAGACAGGGGGAACACTGAAGCTTTCTTT. Its protein product is CASSEVDRGNTEAFF.

The chain links TRBV20-1 to TRBJ1-2; TRBD1 matches 9 bases. The germline CDR1 and CDR2 sequences are DFQATT and SNEGSKA (reference sequence). The CDR3 totals 14 residues. Germline trimming cut 3 bases from V and 8 bases from J; bases unmatched to any gene: 10. As DNA, the CDR3 is TGCAGTGCTAGTGTTACGGGACAGGGTTACGGCTACACCTTC. This gives the protein CSASVTGQGYGYTF.

V gene TRBV14 combines with J gene TRBJ1-1; 10 bases are a match to TRBD1. Germline CDR1 is SGHDN and CDR2 is FVKESK. This CDR3 region has 15 residues. J lost 5 bases, V lost 2 bases, and 5 bases had no gene match. CDR3 region: CASSQFDRGRTEAFF. The CDR3 DNA follows: TGTGCCAGCAGCCAATTTGACAGGGGGCGAACTGAAGCTTTCTTT.

The J gene is TRBJ1-5, the V gene TRBV3-1 (or the pseudogene TRBV3-2); D gene uncertain. CDR1 LGHDT and CDR2 YNNKEL come from the germline V gene (reference sequence). Trimming shortened V by 1 base and J by 10 bases, and 8 bases separated the two germline ends. The CDR3 totals 12 residues. The CDR3 coding sequence is TGTGCCAGCAGCCAAGGGCCCCAACCCCAGCATTTT. It translates to CASSQGPQPQHF.

The chain carries TRBV7-3 and TRBJ2-2; D is unresolved. CDR3 length equals 12 residues. V gave up 5 bases and J gave up 6 bases, with 7 bases separating them. Germline CDR1 is SGHTA and CDR2 is FQGTGA. This CDR3 is CASSREAGELFF. The CDR3 bases are TGTGCCAGCAGCCGAGAGGCCGGGGAGCTGTTTTTT.

The rearrangement links TRBV6-5 to TRBJ2-3, with TRBD1 matching over 7 bases. With V trimmed by 2 bases and J by 6 bases, 5 bases remained unmatched. The CDR3 extends over 14 amino acids. Germline V gene data show CDR1 as MNHEY and CDR2 as SVGAGI. The CDR3 bases are TGTGCCAGCAGTTACGGGGCCAGGGGGGATACGCAGTATTTT. This translates into CASSYGARGDTQYF.

The rearrangement joins TRBV11-3 to TRBJ2-1; 12 nucleotides line up with TRBD2. There are 15 residues in the CDR3. Germline V gene lookup returns CDR1 SGHNT and CDR2 YENEEA. The junction had 6 bases not matched to a gene; V was cut back by 4 bases and J by 8 bases. CDR3 residues: CASSSLAGGPDEQFF. CDR3 nucleotide sequence: TGTGCCAGCAGCTCTCTAGCGGGAGGGCCAGATGAGCAGTTCTTC. The whole variable domain, remainder taken from reference TRBV11-3 and TRBJ2-1, is EAGVVQSPRYKIIEKKQPVAFWCNPISGHNTLYWYLQNLGQGPELLIRYENEEAVDDSQLPKDRFSAERLKGVDSTLKIQPAELGDSAVYLCASSSLAGGPDEQFFGPGTRLTVL.

The chain joins TRBV7-2 to TRBJ2-6; TRBD2 agrees at 7 bases. Germline CDR1 is SGHTA and CDR2 is FQGNSA. This CDR3 comprises 17 residues. V lost 0 bases and J lost 2; bases outside the gene matches: 4. The CDR3 here is CASSLAGGGTGANVLTF. Written as DNA, the CDR3 is TGTGCCAGCAGCTTAGCGGGGGGAGGGACTGGGGCCAACGTCCTGACTTTC.